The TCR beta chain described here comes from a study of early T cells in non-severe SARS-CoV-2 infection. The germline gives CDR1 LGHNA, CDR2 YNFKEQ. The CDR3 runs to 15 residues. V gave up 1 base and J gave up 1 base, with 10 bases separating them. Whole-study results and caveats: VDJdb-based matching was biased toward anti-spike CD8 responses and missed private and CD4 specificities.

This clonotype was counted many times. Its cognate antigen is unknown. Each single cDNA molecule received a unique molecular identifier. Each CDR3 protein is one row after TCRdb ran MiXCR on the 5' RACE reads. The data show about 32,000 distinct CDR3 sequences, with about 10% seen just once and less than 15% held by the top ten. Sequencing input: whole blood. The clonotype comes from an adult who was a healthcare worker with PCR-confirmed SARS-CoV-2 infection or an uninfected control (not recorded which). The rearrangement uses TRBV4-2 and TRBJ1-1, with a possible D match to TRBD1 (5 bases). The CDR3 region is CASSQVGTENTEAFF. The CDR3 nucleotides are TGTGCCAGCAGCCAAGTAGGGACCGAGAACACTGAAGCTTTCTTT.